A single sample gave rise to the 10 T cell receptor beta chains below, sequenced in a study of cytomegalovirus exposure and HLA in healthy donors (TCRdb year 2017). Library preparation employed the immunoSEQ multiplex PCR assay. For the multiplex PCR, a mixture combining 60 forward primers for TCR Vbeta segments and 13 reverse primers for TCR Jbeta segments was used. Sourced from immuneACCESS, this table was stored by TCRdb with only in-frame sequences that have V and J called. A share of the clones is absent; for the studies checked, an unresolved V gene accounts for under half, and the remainder has no known explanation. The sample contains about 190,000 clones, about 81% of them found a single time. Approximately 4.8% of the sample is taken by the ten largest. The sample comprised PBMCs. The receptors come from a man between 25 and 39 years old in good health and CMV-seropositive.

The CDR3 is CASSLALRTGADTGELFF. Written as DNA, the CDR3 is TGCGCCAGCAGCTTGGCCCTCCGGACAGGGGCCGACACCGGGGAGCTGTTTTTT. The rearrangement joins TRBV5-1 to TRBJ2-2; 9 nucleotides agree with TRBD1. The ends lost 0 bases at V and 3 bases at J; junction bases unmatched: 9. The CDR3 extends over 18 amino acids. Germline CDR1 reads SGHRS; CDR2 reads YFSETQ.

J is TRBJ1-1 and V is TRBV29-1; tentative D call: TRBD1 (5 bases). CDR1 is SQVTM, CDR2 ANQGSEA, per germline. Deletions cut 4 bases from V and 0 bases from J, with 9 bases between. This CDR3 is 13 amino acids long. The CDR3 region is CSVALGLNTEAFF. The DNA of the CDR3 is TGCAGCGTTGCCCTGGGGCTGAACACTGAAGCTTTCTTT.

The genes are TRBV5-8 and TRBJ1-2, with D perhaps TRBD1 (5 bases). Germline values: CDR1 SGHTS, CDR2 YDEGEE. The CDR3 contains 17 residues. The V end lost 0 bases, the J end lost 3 bases, and 18 bases lay between the germline ends. CDR3 sequence (DNA): TGTGCCAGCAGCTTGGCACGGTGGAGGGGAGGTGACTATGGCTACACCTTC. It translates to CASSLARWRGGDYGYTF. Filled out from reference TRBV5-8 and TRBJ1-2, the complete variable domain reads EAGVTQSPTHLIKTRGQQATLRCSPISGHTSVYWYQQALGLGLQFLLWYDEGEERNRGNFPPRFSGRQFPNYSSELNVNALELEDSALYLCASSLARWRGGDYGYTFGSGTRLTVV.

This clone was observed once. This chain links TRBV25-1 with TRBJ2-7; no firm D call. CDR3 length equals 12 residues. The V end lost 3 bases, the J end lost 3 bases, and 6 bases lay between the germline ends. Per germline, CDR1 MGHDK and CDR2 SYGVNS. CDR3 loop: CASSDSFYEQYF. The CDR3 nucleotides are TGTGCCAGCAGTGACTCCTTCTACGAGCAGTACTTC.

CDR3 amino acids: CASSPSGTRPYEQYF. CDR3 bases: TGTGCCAGTAGTCCTTCCGGGACTCGACCCTACGAGCAGTACTTC. The V gene is TRBV19, the J gene TRBJ2-7; D possibly corresponds to TRBD2 (6 bases). Germline CDR1 is LNHDA and CDR2 is SQIVND (reference sequence). The CDR3 sequence is 15 residues long. Trimming removed 5 bases from V and 2 bases from J, with 16 bases in between.

Concerning this clone: The junction shows a germline mismatch at one end, possibly a read error. The chain uses TRBV4-1 and TRBJ1-3; 10 bases are shared with TRBD1. The CDR3 is made up of 17 amino acids. CDR1 and CDR2 from the germline V gene are MGHRA and YSYEKL. CDR3 residues: CASSPPRRTGGGNAIYF. The CDR3 nucleotides are TGCGCCAGCAGCCCTCCCCGTCGGACAGGGGGTGGAAACGCCATATATTTT.

This sequence joins TRBV6-1 and TRBJ1-1; no definite D call. The CDR3 spans 13 residues. Between the trimmed V and J ends, which lost 6 bases and 7 bases, there was a span of 15 bases. Germline CDR1 is MNHNS and CDR2 is SASEGT. CDR3: CASRVSVGIEAFF. In DNA, the CDR3 is TGTGCCAGCAGGGTAAGCGTAGGCATTGAAGCTTTCTTT.

The genes are TRBV15 and TRBJ2-7; D perhaps matches TRBD1 (5 bases). The CDR3 contains 14 residues. V gave up 1 base and J gave up 3 bases, with 10 bases separating them. The germline V gene has CDR1 LNHNV and CDR2 YYDKDF (reference sequence). The CDR3 here is CATSRGQILYEQYF. CDR3 sequence (DNA): TGTGCCACCAGCAGAGGACAGATTCTCTACGAGCAGTACTTC.

This rearrangement joins TRBV15 to TRBJ1-2; TRBD1 aligns across 8 bases. The CDR3 runs 17 residues. After removal of 1 base from V and 5 bases from J, the junction contained 12 bases not matched to a gene. Germline values: CDR1 LNHNV, CDR2 YYDKDF (reference sequence). The CDR3 sequence: CATSRGGGGQGAYGYTF. CDR3 sequence (DNA): TGTGCCACCAGCAGAGGGGGAGGAGGCCAGGGGGCTTATGGCTACACCTTC.

V and J are TRBV7-3 and TRBJ2-3; 9 bases match TRBD2. This CDR3 spans 16 amino acids. Germline-derived CDR1 and CDR2 are SGHTA and FQGTGA. Trimming removed 4 bases from V and 5 bases from J; junction bases left unmatched: 10. CDR3 loop: CASSSRSSGTGDTQYF. The CDR3 coding sequence is TGTGCCAGCAGCTCGCGATCTAGCGGGACCGGAGATACGCAGTATTTT. The whole variable domain, filled in from reference TRBV7-3 and TRBJ2-3, reads GAGVSQTPSNKVTEKGKYVELRCDPISGHTALYWYRQSLGQGPEFLIYFQGTGAADDSGLPNDRFFAVRPEGSVSTLKIQRTERGDSAVYLCASSSRSSGTGDTQYFGPGTRLTVL.